The rows below give T cell receptor beta chains drawn from one sample of a study of shared clonotypes between healthy human individuals. Generated by immunoSEQ multiplex PCR, the TCRdb table keeps only in-frame clones and is missing some. The data show approximately 600,000 clones, around 95% seen once. Sequencing was carried out using naive CD8+ T cells sorted from blood. Receptors were obtained from a woman in her twenties or thirties in good health. Each CDR3 is given with its conserved first and last residue. The D gene is left open where the match is weak.

D: .; V: TRBV10-3; J: TRBJ2-7; CDR3: CAISTGTHYEQYF
D: .; V: TRBV5-6; J: TRBJ1-5; CDR3: CASSLGGAGQPQHF
D: .; V: TRBV19; J: TRBJ2-7; CDR3: CASSMDLTGYEQYF
D: .; V: TRBV20-1; J: TRBJ2-7; CDR3: CSARLVGEQYF
D: .; V: TRBV19; J: TRBJ1-1; CDR3: CASSMGLNTEAFF
D: .; V: TRBV4-1; J: TRBJ1-1; CDR3: CASSHSLHRVWSTTEAFF
D: TRBD1; V: TRBV13; J: TRBJ2-1; CDR3: CASSLGGTGSNEQFF
D: .; V: TRBV18; J: TRBJ2-3; CDR3: CASSPFRLADTDTQYF
D: .; V: TRBV28; J: TRBJ2-1; CDR3: CASSSDNEQFF
D: TRBD2; V: TRBV11-2; J: TRBJ2-7; CDR3: CASSSLTSGTTYEQYF
D: .; V: TRBV27; J: TRBJ2-7; CDR3: CASGTGMKSYEQYF
D: .; V: TRBV15; J: TRBJ1-4; CDR3: CATSRQGRERTNEKLFF
D: TRBD2; V: TRBV7-6; J: TRBJ2-7; CDR3: CASSLAGGGEQYF
D: TRBD1; V: TRBV28; J: .; CDR3: CASSPGQGVRSSYEQYF